Below, one T cell receptor (beta chain) is given with its context. What it binds is not known. The data belong to a study of graft-versus-host responses after intestinal transplantation. As for the study in general: Among the recipients, transplants were multivisceral, liver-intestinal, or isolated intestinal. Tacrolimus and steroids were given for 3 to 4 years to all recipients after anti-thymocyte globulin induction.

Repertoires were generated with immunoSEQ multiplex PCR, while TCRdb's copy carries only in-frame clones and drops some. The table has about 100,000 clones, more than 85% seen once. Overall study results and limits: Elevated graft-versus-host to host-versus-graft clonal ratios in allografts were recorded for patients with graft-donor T cell macrochimerism. Early after transplant, HvG clones declined as circulating GvH clones peaked.

Germline loops: CDR1 SGHTA, CDR2 FQGNSA. V was clipped by 2 bases and J by 6 bases; unmatched bases: 21. CDR3 length equals 19 residues. This specimen was unstimulated CD4+ T cells sorted from spleen or lymph node cells, taken before transplant. The clonotype was recovered from a human donor who was the organ donor for an intestinal transplant. This chain links TRBV7-2 with TRBJ2-5; 7 bases match TRBD2. The CDR3 is CASSLYILPSYGTTKTQYF. CDR3 nucleotides: TGTGCCAGCAGCTTATATATACTCCCTAGCTACGGGACTACCAAGACCCAGTACTTC.